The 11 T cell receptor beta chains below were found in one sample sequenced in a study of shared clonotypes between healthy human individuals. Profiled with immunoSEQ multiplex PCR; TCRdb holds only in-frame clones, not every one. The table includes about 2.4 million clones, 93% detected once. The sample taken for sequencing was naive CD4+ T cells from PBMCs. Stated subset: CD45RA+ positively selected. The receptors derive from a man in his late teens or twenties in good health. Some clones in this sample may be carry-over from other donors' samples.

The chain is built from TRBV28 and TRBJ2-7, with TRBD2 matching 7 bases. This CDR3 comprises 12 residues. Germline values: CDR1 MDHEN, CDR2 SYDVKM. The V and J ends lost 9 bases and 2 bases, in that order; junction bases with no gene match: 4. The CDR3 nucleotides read TGTGCCAGAGGGAGGGCCCCCTACGAGCAGTACTTC. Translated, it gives CARGRAPYEQYF. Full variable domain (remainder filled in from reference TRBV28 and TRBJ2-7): DVKVTQSSRYLVKRTGEKVFLECVQDMDHENMFWYRQDPGLGLRLIYFSYDVKMKEKGDIPEGYSVSREKKERFSLILESASTNQTSMYLCARGRAPYEQYFGPGTRLTVT.

As DNA, the CDR3 is TGTGCCAGCAGCGTAGCTTCCACGGTGGCAGAGACCCAGTACTTC. Amino acids: CASSVASTVAETQYF. The rearrangement joins TRBV9 to TRBJ2-5; D unresolved. Germline values: CDR1 SGDLS, CDR2 YYNGEE. Trimming removed 0 bases at V and 4 bases at J, with 13 bases between. The CDR3 runs 15 residues.

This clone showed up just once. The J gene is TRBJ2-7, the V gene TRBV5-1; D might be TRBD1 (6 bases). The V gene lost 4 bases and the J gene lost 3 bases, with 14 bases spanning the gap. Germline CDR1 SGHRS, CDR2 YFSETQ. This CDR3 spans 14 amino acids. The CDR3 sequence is CASSPPIGGYEQYF. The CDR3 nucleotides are TGCGCCAGCAGCCCCCCTATAGGGGGCTACGAGCAGTACTTC.

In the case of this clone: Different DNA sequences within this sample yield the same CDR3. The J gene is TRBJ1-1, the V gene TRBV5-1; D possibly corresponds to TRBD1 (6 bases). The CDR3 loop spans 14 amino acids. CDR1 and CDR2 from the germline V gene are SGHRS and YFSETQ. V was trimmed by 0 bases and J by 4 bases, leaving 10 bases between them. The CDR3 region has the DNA TGCGCCAGCAGCTTGGGAACAGGGTCCACTGAAGCTTTCTTT. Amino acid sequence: CASSLGTGSTEAFF.

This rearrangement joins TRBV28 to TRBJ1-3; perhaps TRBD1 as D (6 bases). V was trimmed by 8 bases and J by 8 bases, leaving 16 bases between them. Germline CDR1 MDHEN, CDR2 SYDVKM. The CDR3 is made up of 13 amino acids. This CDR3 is CASSGADQDTIYF. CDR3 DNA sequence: TGTGCCAGCTCAGGGGCAGATCAGGACACCATATATTTT. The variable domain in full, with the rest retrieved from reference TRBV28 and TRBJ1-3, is DVKVTQSSRYLVKRTGEKVFLECVQDMDHENMFWYRQDPGLGLRLIYFSYDVKMKEKGDIPEGYSVSREKKERFSLILESASTNQTSMYLCASSGADQDTIYFGEGSWLTVV.

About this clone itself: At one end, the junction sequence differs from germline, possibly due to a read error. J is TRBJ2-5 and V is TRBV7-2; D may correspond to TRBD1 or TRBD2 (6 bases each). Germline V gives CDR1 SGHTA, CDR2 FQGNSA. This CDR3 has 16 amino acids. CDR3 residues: CASSLALGGGRETQYF. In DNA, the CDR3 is TGTGCCAGCAGCCTAGCCCTCGGAGGGGGTCGAGAGACCCAGTACTTC.

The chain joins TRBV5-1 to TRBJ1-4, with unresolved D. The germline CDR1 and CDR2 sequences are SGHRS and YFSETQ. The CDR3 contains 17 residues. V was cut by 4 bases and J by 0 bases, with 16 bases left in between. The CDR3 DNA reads TGCGCCAGCAGCCGCACCCTTGAGGCGGCAACTAATGAAAAACTGTTTTTT. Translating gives CASSRTLEAATNEKLFF.

CDR3 in amino acids: CASSLRARTGLSYEQYF. The CDR3 DNA sequence: TGTGCCAGCAGCTTACGGGCACGTACAGGGCTCTCCTACGAGCAGTACTTC. The chain links TRBV7-8 to TRBJ2-7; TRBD1 might be the D (6 bases). Germline assignment: CDR1 SGHVS and CDR2 FQNEAQ. The CDR3 extends over 17 amino acids. Trimming cost V 2 bases and J 0 bases, with 17 bases left between them.

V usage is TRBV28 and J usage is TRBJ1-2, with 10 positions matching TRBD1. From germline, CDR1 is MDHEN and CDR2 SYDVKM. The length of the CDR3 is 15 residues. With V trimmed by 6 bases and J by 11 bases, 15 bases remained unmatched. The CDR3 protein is CASSDVVGGQGKYTF. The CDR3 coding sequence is TGTGCCAGCAGCGATGTGGTGGGGGGACAGGGGAAGTACACCTTC.

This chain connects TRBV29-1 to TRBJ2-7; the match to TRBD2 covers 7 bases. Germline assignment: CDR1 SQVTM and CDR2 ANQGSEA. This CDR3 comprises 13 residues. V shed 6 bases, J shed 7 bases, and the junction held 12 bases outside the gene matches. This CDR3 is CSVGGLQGDEQYF. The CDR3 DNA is TGCAGCGTGGGGGGGTTGCAGGGCGATGAGCAGTACTTC.

The DNA of the CDR3 is TGCAGCGTTGAGGGGGCGCCCAAAGGGACCCAGTACTTC. This encodes CSVEGAPKGTQYF. The chain uses TRBV29-1 and TRBJ2-5; possible D gene TRBD1, 6 bases. Deletions cut 3 bases from V and 7 bases from J, with 15 bases between. The CDR3 is 13 residues long. The germline CDR1 and CDR2 sequences are SQVTM and ANQGSEA.